Listed below are T cell receptor beta chains from one sample, sequenced in a study of radiotherapy plus CTLA-4 blockade in lung cancer. Sequencing used immunoSEQ multiplex PCR; TCRdb keeps in-frame clones, though not all of them. The table records about 49,000 clones, around 69% of them present only once. Sequencing was performed on peripheral blood, taken from a patient treated with radiotherapy plus ipilimumab. All receptors come from a human donor with non-small cell lung cancer who had stable disease on radiotherapy plus ipilimumab. CDR3s include the opening cysteine and the closing phenylalanine or tryptophan. Fields, in order: D gene, clone size, V gene, J gene, CDR3 protein, CDR3 DNA. D genes are given only for firm matches. Where a row states a size, it is once, few, many or the class of an expanded clone; other rows omit it.

.	once	TRBV19	TRBJ2-5	CASRRPGSYGDQYF	TGTGCCAGTAGAAGGCCGGGGTCCTATGGCGACCAGTACTTC
.	.	TRBV7-7	TRBJ2-7	CASSLNSGLVEQYF	TGTGCCAGCAGCTTAAACTCCGGACTGGTCGAGCAGTACTTC
TRBD1	.	TRBV19	TRBJ1-1	CASRTGAAEAFF	TGTGCCAGTAGAACAGGGGCGGCTGAAGCTTTCTTT
.	.	TRBV5-1	TRBJ1-1	CASSFAPTANTEAFF	TGCGCCAGCAGCTTTGCGCCGACAGCGAACACTGAAGCTTTCTTT
TRBD1	.	TRBV7-2	TRBJ2-2	CASSRQGNELFF	TGCGCCAGCAGCCGACAGGGGAACGAGCTGTTTTTT
TRBD1	few	TRBV5-4	TRBJ1-2	CASSLAGGGSYGYTF	TGTGCCAGCAGCTTGGCAGGGGGCGGGTCGTATGGCTACACCTTC
.	once	TRBV2	TRBJ1-4	CASSATNEKLFF	TGTGCCAGCAGTGCAACTAATGAAAAACTGTTTTTT
TRBD1	.	TRBV27	TRBJ1-2	CASSSSPDPGQAGGYTF	TGTGCCAGCAGTTCAAGCCCCGACCCGGGACAGGCGGGCGGCTACACCTTC
.	few	TRBV4-3	TRBJ2-7	CASSQGSSGTYEQYF	TGCGCCAGCAGCCAAGGTAGTAGCGGAACCTACGAGCAGTACTTC
.	.	TRBV6-6	TRBJ1-5	CASIGQPSNQPQHF	TGTGCCAGCATCGGACAGCCCAGCAATCAGCCCCAGCATTTT
.	.	TRBV18	TRBJ1-2	CASSRDGSYGYTF	TGTGCCAGCTCACGGGACGGAAGCTATGGCTACACCTTC
TRBD2	few	TRBV4-1	TRBJ2-3	CASSQVSGSHTDTQYF	TGCGCCAGCAGCCAAGTTAGCGGGTCACACACAGATACGCAGTATTTT
.	.	TRBV11-2	TRBJ1-1	CASPKQGSRNTEAFF	TGTGCCAGCCCTAAGCAGGGTTCGAGGAACACTGAAGCTTTCTTT
TRBD1	few	TRBV6-1	TRBJ2-3	CASSADRRTTQYF	TGTGCCAGCAGTGCGGACAGGCGGACGACGCAGTATTTT
.	.	TRBV25-1	TRBJ2-2	CASSQGPRTGELFF	TGTGCCAGCAGCCAGGGGCCGCGCACCGGGGAGCTGTTTTTT
.	.	TRBV12-5	TRBJ1-1	CASAKMGGNTEAFF	TGTGCTAGTGCCAAAATGGGGGGGAACACTGAAGCTTTCTTT
TRBD2	few	TRBV9	TRBJ2-5	CASSVSVGGGTETQYF	TGTGCCAGCAGCGTATCCGTAGGCGGGGGTACAGAGACCCAGTACTTC
TRBD1	.	TRBV11-2	TRBJ1-1	CASSLGTGRSTEAFF	TGTGCCAGCAGCTTAGGGACAGGGAGGAGCACTGAAGCTTTCTTT
TRBD1	.	TRBV4-1	TRBJ1-1	CASSQTGQGNTEAFF	TGCGCCAGCAGCCAAACGGGACAGGGGAACACTGAAGCTTTCTTT
.	.	TRBV11-2	TRBJ1-1	CASTSAGRVKFTEAFF	TGTGCCAGCACCTCAGCCGGCAGGGTAAAGTTCACTGAAGCTTTCTTT
.	.	TRBV11-2	TRBJ2-5	CASSLEQETQYF	TGTGCCAGCAGCTTAGAACAAGAGACCCAGTACTTC
.	.	TRBV19	TRBJ1-1	CASSWGTTEAFF	TGTGCCAGCTCTTGGGGGACTACTGAAGCTTTCTTT
.	few	TRBV6-1	TRBJ1-6	CASSEGGNNSPLHF	TGTGCCAGCAGTGAAGGGGGTAATAATTCACCCCTCCACTTT
TRBD1	.	TRBV7-6	TRBJ1-4	CASSSFGTGDTEKLFF	TGTGCCAGCAGTTCTTTTGGGACAGGAGATACTGAAAAACTGTTTTTT
.	.	TRBV7-6	TRBJ1-2	CASSEAPGPSYGYTF	TGTGCCAGCAGCGAAGCCCCCGGACCGAGCTATGGCTACACCTTC
.	.	TRBV13	TRBJ1-5	CASSLARAGNQPQHF	TGTGCCAGCAGCTTGGCCAGGGCCGGCAATCAGCCCCAGCATTTT
.	many	TRBV27	TRBJ1-4	CASSMREATNEKLFF	TGTGCCAGCAGTATGAGGGAGGCAACTAATGAAAAACTGTTTTTT
TRBD1	.	TRBV6-5	TRBJ1-1	CASSYQGGTEAFF	TGTGCCAGCAGTTACCAGGGGGGCACTGAAGCTTTCTTT
.	.	TRBV29-1	TRBJ2-2	CSVVRLPANTGELFF	TGCAGCGTTGTACGCCTACCCGCGAACACCGGGGAGCTGTTTTTT
.	many	TRBV27	TRBJ1-2	CASSFGLRGSTGYTF	TGTGCCAGCAGTTTTGGACTCAGGGGCTCCACTGGCTACACCTTC
TRBD1	.	TRBV29-1	TRBJ2-7	CSGQGSSYEQYF	TGCAGCGGACAGGGATCGTCCTACGAGCAGTACTTC
.	.	TRBV6-5	TRBJ1-2	CASMAGRPNYGYTF	TGTGCCAGCATGGCAGGGCGCCCGAACTATGGCTACACCTTC
.	.	TRBV5-4	TRBJ1-1	CASSLVGMGTEAFF	TGTGCCAGCAGCTTGGTTGGGATGGGCACTGAAGCTTTCTTT
.	few	TRBV7-9	TRBJ1-4	CASSSVPGRRFNEKLFF	TGTGCCAGCAGCTCCGTTCCGGGACGGAGGTTTAATGAAAAACTGTTTTTT
.	.	TRBV28	TRBJ1-1	CASSLNRGEAFF	TGTGCCAGCAGTTTGAACCGGGGAGAAGCTTTCTTT
.	.	TRBV29-1	TRBJ1-1	CSVEDPVQGSPEAFF	TGCAGCGTTGAAGATCCCGTTCAGGGGAGTCCTGAAGCTTTCTTT
.	.	TRBV7-2	TRBJ1-1	CASSLWTGAAGMTTEAFF	TGTGCCAGCAGCTTATGGACTGGGGCTGCGGGAATGACCACTGAAGCTTTCTTT
.	few	TRBV5-1	TRBJ2-3	CASSPGPAGRTDTQYF	TGCGCCAGCAGCCCCGGCCCAGCCGGGCGCACAGATACGCAGTATTTT
.	.	TRBV27	TRBJ1-1	CASSAGGGLNTEAFF	TGTGCCAGCAGTGCCGGAGGAGGACTGAACACTGAAGCTTTCTTT
.	few	TRBV7-9	TRBJ1-4	CASSLRAGDEKLFF	TGTGCCAGCAGCTTACGGGCAGGGGATGAAAAACTGTTTTTT
.	.	TRBV6-1	TRBJ1-1	CASSELEGRSEAFF	TGTGCCAGCAGTGAGCTGGAGGGAAGGTCTGAAGCTTTCTTT
TRBD1	.	TRBV29-1	TRBJ1-2	CSVRTGLVYGYTF	TGCAGCGTAAGGACAGGACTAGTCTATGGCTACACCTTC
.	.	TRBV18	TRBJ2-2	CASSPPGPSGELFF	TGTGCCAGCTCACCACCAGGTCCTTCCGGGGAGCTGTTTTTT
TRBD1	once	TRBV13	TRBJ1-5	CASSFRGQGSNQPQHF	TGTGCCAGCAGCTTCCGTGGACAGGGGAGCAATCAGCCCCAGCATTTT
.	.	TRBV29-1	TRBJ1-5	CSVGQGSSNQPQHF	TGCAGCGTTGGCCAGGGGAGTAGCAATCAGCCCCAGCATTTT
.	few	TRBV7-3	TRBJ2-1	CASSLQGSGSSEQFF	TGTGCCAGCAGCTTACAGGGTTCGGGTTCAAGTGAGCAGTTCTTC
.	.	TRBV29-1	TRBJ1-2	CSVARGRNNYGYTF	TGCAGCGTTGCCAGGGGCCGAAATAACTATGGCTACACCTTC
.	.	TRBV7-2	TRBJ1-5	CASSLAQRGAYQPQHF	TGTGCCAGCAGCTTAGCGCAGAGGGGCGCCTATCAGCCCCAGCATTTT
.	.	TRBV10-3	TRBJ2-7	CAITAEGGEQYF	TGTGCCATCACTGCCGAGGGAGGCGAGCAGTACTTC
.	.	TRBV7-8	TRBJ1-1	CASSRGEGSTEAFF	TGTGCCAGCAGCCGAGGTGAGGGGAGCACTGAAGCTTTCTTT
TRBD1	.	TRBV6-1	TRBJ2-4	CASPTGENIQYF	TGTGCCAGCCCGACAGGGGAAAACATTCAGTACTTC
TRBD1	.	TRBV28	TRBJ1-5	CASGTGNQPQHF	TGTGCCAGTGGGACAGGCAATCAGCCCCAGCATTTT
.	once	TRBV6-5	TRBJ2-1	CATLDGVVNEQFF	TGTGCCACCCTGGACGGGGTGGTTAATGAGCAGTTCTTC
.	.	TRBV5-4	TRBJ1-2	CASSLPGAENGYTF	TGTGCCAGCAGCTTGCCAGGGGCGGAGAATGGCTACACCTTC